Listed below are T cell receptor beta chains from one sample, sequenced in a study of CD8+ T cells in alopecia areata. TCRdb's copy holds only in-frame clones and misses some; the assay was immunoSEQ multiplex PCR. The sample has under 200,000 clones, approximately 62% seen once. This sample comprised CD4+ T cells sorted from blood, obtained at week 24, from a patient treated with tofacitinib. Receptor source: a human donor with alopecia areata. The CDR3 runs from the conserved cysteine through the conserved F or W. Fields, in order: J gene, V gene, D gene, clone size, CDR3 protein, CDR3 DNA. The D gene is left open where the match is weak. Where a row states a size, it is once, few, many or the class of an expanded clone; other rows omit it.

TRBJ1-4,TRBV5-1,TRBD1,-,CASSPRGGQGYEKLFF,TGCGCCAGCAGCCCGAGAGGGGGACAGGGATATGAAAAACTGTTTTTT
TRBJ2-6,TRBV15,-,-,CATEIFAMSGANVLTF,TGTGCCACCGAAATTTTTGCGATGTCTGGGGCCAACGTCCTGACTTTC
TRBJ2-7,TRBV29-1,-,-,CSVQGGLGYEQYF,TGCAGCGTACAAGGGGGGTTGGGCTACGAGCAGTACTTC
TRBJ2-3,TRBV30,TRBD2,once,CAATSGGADTQYF,TGTGCCGCAACTAGCGGGGGCGCAGATACGCAGTATTTT
TRBJ2-1,TRBV7-8,TRBD2,once,CASSPPVLAVYNEQFF,TGTGCCAGCAGCCCGCCGGTTCTAGCGGTTTACAATGAGCAGTTCTTC
TRBJ2-6,TRBV7-3,-,-,CASSSGGSGANVLTF,TGTGCCAGCAGCTCCGGGGGATCAGGGGCCAACGTCCTGACTTTC
TRBJ1-3,TRBV5-6,-,-,CASSFATDGNTIYF,TGTGCCAGCAGCTTCGCGACTGACGGAAACACCATATATTTT
TRBJ1-1,TRBV10-2,-,-,CASTKPMNTEAFF,TGCGCCAGCACCAAGCCCATGAACACTGAAGCTTTCTTT
TRBJ2-5,TRBV6-5,-,few,CASSYGVLQETQYF,TGTGCCAGCAGTTACGGGGTATTACAAGAGACCCAGTACTTC
TRBJ2-1,TRBV5-6,-,-,CASSLGTQNEQFF,TGTGCCAGCAGCTTGGGGACCCAGAATGAGCAGTTCTTC
TRBJ1-1,TRBV30,-,-,CAWGRKNTEAFF,TGTGCCTGGGGTCGTAAGAACACTGAAGCTTTCTTT
TRBJ2-7,TRBV5-1,-,few,CASSLSFGARQYF,TGCGCCAGCAGCTTGTCATTCGGAGCGCGCCAGTACTTC
TRBJ2-5,TRBV27,-,-,CASSFSGSKFGYF,TGTGCCAGCAGTTTTAGCGGATCCAAATTCGGATACTTC
TRBJ2-3,TRBV18,-,-,CASSPPATDTQYF,TGTGCCAGCTCACCACCTGCCACAGATACGCAGTATTTT
TRBJ1-1,TRBV5-1,-,few,CASSLDPGMNTEAFF,TGCGCCAGCAGCTTGGACCCAGGGATGAACACTGAAGCTTTCTTT
TRBJ1-1,TRBV7-2,TRBD1,-,CASSFIQGAEYTEAFF,TGTGCCAGCAGCTTTATCCAGGGGGCGGAGTACACTGAAGCTTTCTTT
TRBJ2-3,TRBV5-1,TRBD2,-,CASSLEGGGAGRDTQYF,TGCGCCAGCAGCTTGGAAGGCGGGGGGGCCGGGAGAGATACGCAGTATTTT
TRBJ2-7,TRBV4-1,-,few,CASSDPGRRYEQYF,TGCGCCAGCAGCGATCCGGGACGCCGCTACGAGCAGTACTTC
TRBJ2-2,TRBV14,TRBD1,-,CASSPDRGTGELFF,TGTGCCAGCAGCCCAGACAGGGGCACCGGGGAGCTGTTTTTT
TRBJ2-3,TRBV7-9,TRBD1,once,CASSLESGGGTDTQYF,TGTGCCAGCAGCTTAGAATCAGGGGGCGGGACAGATACGCAGTATTTT
TRBJ2-3,TRBV4-2,-,few,CASSQDQRTSTDTQYF,TGTGCCAGCAGCCAAGATCAGCGAACGAGCACAGATACGCAGTATTTT
TRBJ2-7,TRBV7-9,-,-,CASSLVYGHSYEQYF,TGTGCCAGCAGCTTAGTCTACGGACATTCCTACGAGCAGTACTTC
TRBJ2-5,TRBV30,TRBD1,-,CAWSVGPGGKTQYF,TGTGCCTGGAGTGTCGGCCCAGGGGGAAAGACCCAGTACTTC
TRBJ2-7,TRBV6-5,-,-,CASSYSGLGSYEQYF,TGTGCCAGCAGTTACTCGGGACTCGGCTCCTACGAGCAGTACTTC
TRBJ2-7,TRBV30,-,-,CAWSVPPGTYEQYF,TGTGCCTGGAGTGTACCCCCAGGGACCTACGAGCAGTACTTC
TRBJ1-1,TRBV29-1,-,-,CSVEQRRLTEAFF,TGCAGCGTTGAACAAAGGAGGTTAACTGAAGCTTTCTTT
TRBJ1-6,TRBV28,-,many,CASSRTRALHF,TGTGCCAGCAGTCGAACTAGGGCCCTCCACTTT
TRBJ1-2,TRBV4-1,TRBD1,-,CASSQASRGFDGYTF,TGCGCCAGCAGCCAAGCTTCCAGGGGGTTTGACGGCTACACCTTC
TRBJ1-3,TRBV2,-,once,CASSGGSSGNTIYF,TGTGCCAGCAGTGGAGGTTCCTCTGGAAACACCATATATTTT
TRBJ1-5,TRBV30,-,-,CAWSVGRYQPQHF,TGTGCCTGGAGTGTGGGCCGTTATCAGCCCCAGCATTTT
TRBJ2-7,TRBV6-6,TRBD1,-,CASSSAGQGTEQYF,TGTGCCAGCAGTTCCGCGGGACAGGGGACCGAGCAGTACTTC
TRBJ2-5,TRBV12-5,-,few,CASGLNTRGETQYF,TGTGCTAGTGGTTTGAATACAAGGGGGGAGACCCAGTACTTC
TRBJ2-7,TRBV10-3,-,few,CAISESGYEQYF,TGTGCCATCAGTGAGTCCGGCTACGAGCAGTACTTC
TRBJ1-1,TRBV29-1,-,-,CSVGQLNTEAFF,TGCAGCGTTGGTCAGCTGAACACTGAAGCTTTCTTT
TRBJ2-1,TRBV4-1,-,-,CASSQEPGATYNEQFF,TGCGCCAGCAGCCAAGAACCAGGGGCCACCTACAATGAGCAGTTCTTC
TRBJ2-1,TRBV4-1,-,-,CASSQGVQSGSYNEQFF,TGCGCCAGCAGCCAAGGTGTTCAAAGCGGCTCCTACAATGAGCAGTTCTTC
TRBJ1-2,TRBV29-1,-,-,CSVEVFGGYGYTF,TGCAGCGTTGAAGTTTTTGGAGGGTATGGCTACACCTTC
TRBJ2-7,TRBV29-1,TRBD2,-,CSVAPASGASYEQYF,TGCAGCGTTGCCCCCGCTAGCGGCGCCTCCTACGAGCAGTACTTC
TRBJ2-1,TRBV12-5,TRBD1,few,CASGGTGGDEQFF,TGTGCTAGTGGCGGTACAGGGGGCGATGAGCAGTTCTTC
TRBJ2-5,TRBV5-1,TRBD1,-,CASSLERTGVETQYF,TGCGCCAGCAGCTTGGAAAGGACAGGGGTAGAGACCCAGTACTTC
TRBJ2-2,TRBV7-9,-,-,CASSFVFTGELFF,TGTGCCAGCAGCTTCGTGTTCACCGGGGAGCTGTTTTTT
TRBJ2-7,TRBV7-2,-,-,CASSLRRNHEQYF,TGTGCCAGCAGCTTACGCAGGAACCACGAGCAGTACTTC
TRBJ2-5,TRBV29-1,-,-,CSVDYGLQETQYF,TGCAGCGTTGACTACGGCCTCCAAGAGACCCAGTACTTC
TRBJ1-5,TRBV25-1,-,-,CASWSGTPNQPQHF,TGTGCCAGCTGGTCCGGGACACCAAATCAGCCCCAGCATTTT
TRBJ1-1,TRBV29-1,TRBD1,-,CSAGERVGTGDTEAFF,TGCAGCGCCGGAGAGCGCGTCGGGACAGGGGACACTGAAGCTTTCTTT
TRBJ2-5,TRBV29-1,TRBD2,-,CSVEGVRGGTQYF,TGCAGCGTTGAAGGTGTCCGGGGGGGGACCCAGTACTTC
TRBJ2-6,TRBV6-1,TRBD1,once,CASNSGGSGANVLTF,TGTGCCAGCAATTCAGGGGGCTCTGGGGCCAACGTCCTGACTTTC
TRBJ1-4,TRBV30,-,-,CAWSVGDEKLFF,TGTGCCTGGAGTGTAGGAGATGAAAAACTGTTTTTT
TRBJ1-2,TRBV7-2,TRBD1,-,CASSPLHRGFYGYTF,TGTGCCAGCAGCCCATTGCACAGGGGGTTCTATGGCTACACCTTC
TRBJ1-4,TRBV19,-,few,CASSIWRKNEKLFF,TGTGCCAGTAGTATCTGGAGAAAAAATGAAAAACTGTTTTTT
TRBJ2-6,TRBV7-9,-,-,CASSLAGSGANVLTF,TGTGCCAGCAGCTTGGCGGGATCTGGGGCCAACGTCCTGACTTTC
TRBJ2-5,TRBV15,TRBD1,-,CATSVRQGKETQYF,TGTGCCACCAGCGTCCGACAGGGAAAAGAGACCCAGTACTTC
TRBJ2-5,TRBV30,TRBD2,-,CAWSMTSVETQYF,TGTGCCTGGAGTATGACTAGCGTGGAGACCCAGTACTTC
TRBJ2-3,TRBV10-3,-,-,CAISEGVAGTDTQYF,TGTGCCATCAGCGAGGGGGTAGCGGGCACAGATACGCAGTATTTT
TRBJ1-2,TRBV4-1,TRBD1,-,CASSPGFPGQGHNYGYTF,TGCGCCAGCAGCCCTGGGTTCCCGGGACAGGGTCATAACTATGGCTACACCTTC
TRBJ2-1,TRBV29-1,TRBD2,-,CSVLIAGGPNEQFF,TGCAGCGTTTTAATCGCGGGGGGGCCAAATGAGCAGTTCTTC
TRBJ1-1,TRBV10-3,-,-,CAISDRPLNTEAFF,TGTGCCATCAGTGATAGGCCCTTGAACACTGAAGCTTTCTTT
TRBJ1-5,TRBV2,-,-,CASSAGGGSQPQHF,TGTGCCAGCAGTGCCGGGGGGGGATCTCAGCCCCAGCATTTT
TRBJ1-5,TRBV11-2,TRBD1,few,CASSSGQGRQPQHF,TGTGCCAGCAGCTCTGGACAGGGTCGGCAGCCCCAGCATTTT